The present TCR beta chain was sequenced within a study of vaccination and CD4 T cells after COVID-19. Sample treatment: approximately 10-day PBMC culture with coronavirus spike peptide pools or control peptides (ViraFEST assay). For this clonotype: Antigen: not known.

Per the germline V gene, CDR1 is DFQATT and CDR2 is SNEGSKA (reference sequence). This CDR3 is 15 amino acids long. Deletions cut 2 bases from V and 5 bases from J, with 16 bases between. Sequencing of DNA taken from cultured CD4+ T cells relied on the Oncomine TCR Beta short-read assay. TCRdb re-analysed the PCR reads in MiXCR, keeping a single row per CDR3 protein. The sample lists roughly 16,000 distinct CDR3 sequences; roughly 73% were seen once. Sequenced input: CD4+ T cells from blood, cultured in vitro. The chain couples TRBV20-1 to TRBJ1-5; possible D gene TRBD1, 5 bases. This TCR was recovered from a human donor who had recovered from COVID-19. CDR3 region: CSARSGGQGDQPQHF. In DNA form, the CDR3 reads TGCAGTGCTAGAAGCGGTGGGCAGGGCGATCAGCCCCAGCATTTT.